The clone carrying this TCR beta chain appeared a few times. Since a much larger clone is just one base distant, this may be a read error. TCRdb passed the 5' RACE reads through MiXCR, listing each CDR3 protein once. The data show almost 9,000 distinct CDR3 sequences, roughly a quarter seen once. Germline-derived CDR1 and CDR2 are MNHNS and SASEGT. V was clipped by 5 bases and J by 2 bases, with 16 bases between them. This CDR3 region has 16 residues. Sequenced sample: naive CD4+ T cells sorted from a lymph node. Subset reported: naive CD4+ T cells, CD4+CD45RA+CD25-. This rearrangement joins TRBV6-1 to TRBJ2-1; D unclear. The receptor was derived from a female donor with breast cancer. The chain's CDR3 is CASSNWTPTAYNEQFF. As DNA, the CDR3 is TGTGCCAGCAGTAACTGGACGCCAACAGCCTACAATGAGCAGTTCTTC.